Listed below are T cell receptor beta chains from one sample, sequenced in a study of control samples from healthy donors and cancer patients. Repertoires were generated with immunoSEQ multiplex PCR, while TCRdb's copy carries only in-frame clones and drops some. The table records about 83,000 clones, about nine tenths of them present only once. Material for sequencing was blood. These receptors were obtained from a man in his fifties or sixties in good health. Both conserved end residues are part of each CDR3. The order of the fields is V gene, clone size, J gene, D gene, CDR3 DNA, CDR3 protein. A D gene is named only where the DNA matches it firmly. Not all rows give a size; the values are once, few, many and, for expanded clones, a class.

>TRBV27|.|TRBJ1-2|TRBD1
TGTGCCAGGCGGTTCAGTCCTAAACCGGGACAGAACTATGGCTACACCTTC
CARRFSPKPGQNYGYTF
>TRBV7-9|.|TRBJ2-4|TRBD2
TGTGCCAGCAGCCCCAGGACTAGCGGGGGGATGGAAAACATTCAGTACTTC
CASSPRTSGGMENIQYF
>TRBV5-8|.|TRBJ1-6|.
TGTGCCAGCAGCTTGGGGGGAGAGAGGCCACCCCTCCACTTT
CASSLGGERPPLHF
>TRBV27|.|TRBJ1-1|TRBD1
TGTGCCAGCAGTACTACAGGGGTGAACACTGAAGCTTTCTTT
CASSTTGVNTEAFF
>TRBV24-1|.|TRBJ2-1|TRBD2
TGTGCCACCAGCGCGGGAGGGGACAATGAGCAGTTCTTC
CATSAGGDNEQFF
>TRBV7-2|.|TRBJ2-1|.
TGTGCCAGCATCAAGGGTTCCGATGGGAAGCAGTTCTTC
CASIKGSDGKQFF
>TRBV19|once|TRBJ2-5|.
TGTGCCAGTAGTAACCAAGCGGGCCAAGAGACCCAGTACTTC
CASSNQAGQETQYF
>TRBV6-2/TRBV6-3|.|TRBJ1-1|.
TGTGCCAGCAGTTACTCTAGTGATAAGACTGAAGCTTTCTTT
CASSYSSDKTEAFF
>TRBV15|once|TRBJ2-3|.
TGTGCCACCAGCAGAGACCATACAGATACGCAGTATTTT
CATSRDHTDTQYF
>TRBV5-6|.|TRBJ2-3|.
TGTGCCAGCAGCTTGGGTTTGGGCAGCTCCACAGATACGCAGTATTTT
CASSLGLGSSTDTQYF
>TRBV7-6|many|TRBJ2-1|.
TGTGCCAGCAGCTCCGCCGGGGCCACCTACAATGAGCAGTTCTTC
CASSSAGATYNEQFF
>TRBV2|.|TRBJ1-2|.
TGTGCCAGCAGCGATTCAGTTGGCTTATATGGCTACACCTTC
CASSDSVGLYGYTF
>TRBV19|.|TRBJ2-5|TRBD1
TGTGCCAGTAGTATAGGGACAGGGAAAGAGACCCAGTACTTC
CASSIGTGKETQYF
>TRBV19|.|TRBJ2-1|.
TGTGCCAGCCGGGGTCTGAGCTCCTACAATGAGCAGTTCTTC
CASRGLSSYNEQFF
>TRBV3-1/TRBV3-2|.|TRBJ1-4|.
TGTGCCAGCAGGACGACAAGAGGAGGAGAAAAACTGTTTTTT
CASRTTRGGEKLFF
>TRBV3-1/TRBV3-2|.|TRBJ1-5|.
TGTGCCAGCAGCCAAAGAAGCAGGGGCATGCCCCAGCATTTT
CASSQRSRGMPQHF
>TRBV7-9|.|TRBJ2-3|.
TGTGCCAGCAGCTCCCGGGGCCCATCGGGGCAGTATTTT
CASSSRGPSGQYF
>TRBV3-1/TRBV3-2|.|TRBJ1-2|.
TGTGCCAGCAGCCAAGATTTGAGGGGGAACTATGGCTACACCTTC
CASSQDLRGNYGYTF
>TRBV6-5|.|TRBJ2-1|.
TGTGCCAGCAGCCTCAGGGGATCCCACAATGAGCAGTTCTTC
CASSLRGSHNEQFF
>TRBV5-1|.|TRBJ1-1|TRBD1
TGCGCCAGCAGCGACAGGGTGTCGGCTGAAGCTTTCTTT
CASSDRVSAEAFF